These 8 T cell receptor beta chains share one sample of origin, sequenced in a study of cytomegalovirus exposure and HLA in healthy donors. It was with 60 Vbeta and 13 Jbeta primers that the PCR ran. The table came from immunoSEQ multiplex PCR; TCRdb's copy has only in-frame clones and leaves some out. The profile covers about 160,000 clones, with about 82% appearing a single time and 1% taken by the ten largest. The sequenced material came from PBMCs. These receptors were obtained from a woman in her fifties or sixties in good health and CMV-seropositive.

V is TRBV5-1 and J is TRBJ2-5; D is uncertain. The CDR3 is made up of 15 amino acids. V was trimmed by 4 bases and J by 5 bases, leaving 18 bases between them. Germline V lookup: CDR1 SGHRS, CDR2 YFSETQ. CDR3 amino acids: CASSVAGTSSETQYF. The CDR3 nucleotides read TGCGCCAGCAGCGTGGCTGGCACCTCCAGTGAGACCCAGTACTTC.

This clone is deemed medium-sized. This chain links TRBV2 with TRBJ1-5; D is perhaps TRBD1 (6 bases). The length of the CDR3 is 14 residues. V lost 5 bases to trimming and J lost 1 base, with 9 bases between them. In germline, CDR1 is SNHLY, CDR2 FYNNEI. The CDR3, as DNA: TGTGCCAGCAGTCTAGGACAGAGCAATCAGCCCCAGCATTTT. It specifies CASSLGQSNQPQHF.

This chain connects TRBV28 to TRBJ2-1, with D uncertain. Trimming pared 6 bases from V and 7 bases from J, leaving 7 bases between. Germline V gene lookup returns CDR1 MDHEN and CDR2 SYDVKM. This CDR3 spans 11 amino acids. The DNA for the CDR3 is TGTGCCAGCAGCCCAAAAAATGAGCAGTTCTTC. Its translation is CASSPKNEQFF.

This clone occurred a few times. The chain is built from TRBV6-5 and TRBJ1-1, with 8 bases lining up with TRBD1. The germline V gene has CDR1 MNHEY and CDR2 SVGAGI. This CDR3 is 14 amino acids long. Trimming at V came to 5 bases and at J to 4 bases, leaving 6 bases not matched to a gene. The CDR3 bases are TGTGCCAGCAGTACATGGACAGGGCGCACTGAAGCTTTCTTT. Protein sequence: CASSTWTGRTEAFF.

V and J are TRBV4-2 and TRBJ2-2, with 11 bases lining up with TRBD2. Germline V CDR1 and CDR2: LGHNA, YNFKEQ. The CDR3 extends over 19 amino acids. V shed 0 bases and J 1 base; nucleotides not matched to a gene: 7. DNA for the CDR3: TGTGCCAGCAGCCAAGATGTCTCGGGGACTAGCGGGAACACCGGGGAGCTGTTTTTT. Encoded protein: CASSQDVSGTSGNTGELFF.

The genes are TRBV27 and TRBJ1-1, with D tentatively TRBD1 (6 bases). Per the germline V gene, CDR1 is MNHEY and CDR2 is SMNVEV (reference sequence). CDR3 length equals 17 residues. V lost 0 bases, J lost 1 base, and 15 bases lay in between. The CDR3 region is CASSLSYPTGRNTEAFF. The CDR3 DNA is TGTGCCAGCAGTTTATCGTACCCCACAGGGCGGAACACTGAAGCTTTCTTT.

This sequence joins TRBV5-1 and TRBJ2-5, with TRBD2 matching 14 bases. The CDR3 consists of 16 residues. V lost 4 bases and J lost 8; bases outside the gene matches: 10. Per the germline V gene, CDR1 is SGHRS and CDR2 is YFSETQ. CDR3 in amino acids: CASSPGLAGGPRTQYF. For the CDR3, the DNA is TGCGCCAGCAGCCCAGGACTAGCGGGGGGCCCCCGCACCCAGTACTTC. The complete variable domain, with remaining parts taken from reference TRBV5-1 and TRBJ2-5, reads KAGVTQTPRYLIKTRGQQVTLSCSPISGHRSVSWYQQTPGQGLQFLFEYFSETQRNKGNFPGRFSGRQFSNSRSEMNVSTLELGDSALYLCASSPGLAGGPRTQYFGPGTRLLVL.

This chain joins TRBV7-9 and TRBJ1-2, with 11 bases lining up with TRBD1. J lost 6 bases, V lost 3 bases, and 3 bases had no gene match. Germline V lookup: CDR1 SEHNR, CDR2 FQNEAQ (reference sequence). This CDR3 is built from 14 residues. The CDR3 region is CASSLGQGGNGYTF. As DNA, the CDR3 is TGTGCCAGCAGCTTGGGACAGGGGGGGAATGGCTACACCTTC.